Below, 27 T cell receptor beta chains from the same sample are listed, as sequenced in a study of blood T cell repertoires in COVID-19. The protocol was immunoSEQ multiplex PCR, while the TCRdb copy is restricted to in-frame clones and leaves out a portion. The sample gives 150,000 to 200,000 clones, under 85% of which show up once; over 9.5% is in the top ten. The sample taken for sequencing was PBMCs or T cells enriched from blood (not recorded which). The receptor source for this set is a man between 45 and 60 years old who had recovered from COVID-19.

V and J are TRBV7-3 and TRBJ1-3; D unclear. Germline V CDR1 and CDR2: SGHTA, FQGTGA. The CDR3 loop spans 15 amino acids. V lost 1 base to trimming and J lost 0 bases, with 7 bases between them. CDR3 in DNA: TGTGCCAGCAGCTTAATGGCGGGCTCTGGAAACACCATATATTTT. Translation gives CASSLMAGSGNTIYF.

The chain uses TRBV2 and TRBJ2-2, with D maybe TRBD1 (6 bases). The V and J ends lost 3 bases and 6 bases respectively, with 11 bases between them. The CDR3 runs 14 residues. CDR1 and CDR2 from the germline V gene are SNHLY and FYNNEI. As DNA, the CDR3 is TGTGCCAGCAGTGATTTGGGGGCGTCCGGGGAGCTGTTTTTT. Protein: CASSDLGASGELFF.

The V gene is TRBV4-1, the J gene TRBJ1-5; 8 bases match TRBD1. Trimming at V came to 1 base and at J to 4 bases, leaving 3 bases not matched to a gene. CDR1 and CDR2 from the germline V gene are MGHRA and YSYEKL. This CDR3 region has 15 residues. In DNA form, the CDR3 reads TGCGCCAGCAGCCAAGTTACAGGGGGTAATCAGCCCCAGCATTTT. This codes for CASSQVTGGNQPQHF.

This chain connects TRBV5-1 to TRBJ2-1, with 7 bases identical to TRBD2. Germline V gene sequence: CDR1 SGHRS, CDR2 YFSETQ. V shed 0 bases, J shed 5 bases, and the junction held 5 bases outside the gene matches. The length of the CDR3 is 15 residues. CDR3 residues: CASSLGAGLDNEQFF. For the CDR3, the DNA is TGCGCCAGCAGCTTGGGAGCGGGGCTGGACAATGAGCAGTTCTTC.

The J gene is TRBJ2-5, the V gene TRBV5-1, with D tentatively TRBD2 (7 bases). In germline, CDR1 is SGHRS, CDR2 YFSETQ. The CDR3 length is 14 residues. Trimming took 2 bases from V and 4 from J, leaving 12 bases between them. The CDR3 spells CASSFGGGGETQYF. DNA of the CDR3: TGCGCCAGCAGCTTCGGCGGGGGCGGAGAGACCCAGTACTTC.

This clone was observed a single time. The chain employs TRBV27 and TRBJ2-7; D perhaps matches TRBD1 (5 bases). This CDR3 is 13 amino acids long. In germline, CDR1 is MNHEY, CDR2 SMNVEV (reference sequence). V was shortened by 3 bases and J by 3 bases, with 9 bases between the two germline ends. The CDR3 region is CASSFQGNYEQYF. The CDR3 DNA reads TGTGCCAGCAGTTTCCAGGGAAACTACGAGCAGTACTTC.

CDR3 nucleotide sequence: TGTGCCAGCAGTGAACACCCTAGCGGGGGCCGGCAAGAGACCCAGTACTTC. This sequence encodes CASSEHPSGGRQETQYF. The J gene is TRBJ2-5, the V gene TRBV6-1; 10 nucleotides match TRBD2. J gave up 2 bases and V 2 bases, and 8 bases lay outside the gene matches. This CDR3 region has 17 residues. Per the germline V gene, CDR1 is MNHNS and CDR2 is SASEGT.

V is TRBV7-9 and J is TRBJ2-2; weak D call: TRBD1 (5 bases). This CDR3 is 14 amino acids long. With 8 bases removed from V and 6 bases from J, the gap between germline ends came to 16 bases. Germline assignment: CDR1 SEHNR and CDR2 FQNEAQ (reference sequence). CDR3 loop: CASAVAGSAGELFF. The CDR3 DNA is TGTGCCAGCGCCGTTGCAGGGTCGGCCGGGGAGCTGTTTTTT.

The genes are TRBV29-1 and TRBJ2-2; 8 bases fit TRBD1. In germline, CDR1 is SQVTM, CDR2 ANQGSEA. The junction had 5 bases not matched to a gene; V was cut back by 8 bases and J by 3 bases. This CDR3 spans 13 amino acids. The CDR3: CSFHRGDTGELFF. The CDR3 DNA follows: TGCAGCTTCCACAGGGGGGACACCGGGGAGCTGTTTTTT.

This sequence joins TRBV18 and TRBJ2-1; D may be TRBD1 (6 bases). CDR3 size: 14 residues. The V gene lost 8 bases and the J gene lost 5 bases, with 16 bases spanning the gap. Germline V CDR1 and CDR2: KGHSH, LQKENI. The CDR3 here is CASTSSRGNNEQFF. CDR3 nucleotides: TGTGCCAGCACGAGTTCCAGGGGTAACAATGAGCAGTTCTTC.

Here the CDR3 reads CASSPRGRNEQFF. The CDR3 DNA reads as TGTGCCAGCAGCCCCAGGGGGCGAAATGAGCAGTTCTTC. J is TRBJ2-1 and V is TRBV4-2; 8 bases fit TRBD1. Germline trimming cut 4 bases from V and 7 bases from J; bases unmatched to any gene: 3. Germline values: CDR1 LGHNA, CDR2 YNFKEQ. The CDR3 runs to 13 residues.

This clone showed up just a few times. CDR3 sequence reads: CASSMSRGHYGYTF. The DNA for the CDR3 is TGTGCCAGTAGTATGAGTAGGGGCCACTATGGCTACACCTTC. This sequence joins TRBV19 and TRBJ1-2, with D tentatively TRBD1 (5 bases). Germline V lookup: CDR1 LNHDA, CDR2 SQIVND (reference sequence). The CDR3 length is 14 residues. Trimming left V 3 bases short and J 3 bases short, with 11 bases between.

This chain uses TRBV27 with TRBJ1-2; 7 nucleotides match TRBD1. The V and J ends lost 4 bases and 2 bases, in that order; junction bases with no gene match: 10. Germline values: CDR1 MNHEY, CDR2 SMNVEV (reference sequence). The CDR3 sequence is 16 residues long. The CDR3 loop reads CASSSFGTQGNYGYTF. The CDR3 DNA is TGTGCCAGCAGTTCCTTCGGCACACAGGGGAACTATGGCTACACCTTC.

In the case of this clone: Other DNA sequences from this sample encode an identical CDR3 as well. CDR3 DNA sequence: TGCGCCAGCAGCCTCGGACAGCCAGCAACTAATGAAAAACTGTTTTTT. It encodes CASSLGQPATNEKLFF. The J gene is TRBJ1-4, the V gene TRBV5-1, with D maybe TRBD1 (6 bases). V was pared by 4 bases and J by 0 bases, with 13 bases between. CDR3 length equals 16 residues. CDR1 is SGHRS, CDR2 YFSETQ, per germline.

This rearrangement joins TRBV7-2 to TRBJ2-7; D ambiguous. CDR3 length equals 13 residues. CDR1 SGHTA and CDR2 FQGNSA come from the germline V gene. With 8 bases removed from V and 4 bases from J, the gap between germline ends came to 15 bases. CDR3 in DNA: TGTGCCAGCCGAGAAAGCGAGTTTTACGAGCAGTACTTC. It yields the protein CASRESEFYEQYF.

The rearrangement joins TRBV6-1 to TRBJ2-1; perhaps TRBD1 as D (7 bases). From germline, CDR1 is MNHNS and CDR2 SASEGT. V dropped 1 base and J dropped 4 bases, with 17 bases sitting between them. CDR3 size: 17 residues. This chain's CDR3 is CASSEEGGGTVYNEQFF. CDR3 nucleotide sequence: TGTGCCAGCAGTGAAGAAGGAGGGGGGACAGTATACAATGAGCAGTTCTTC.

DNA for the CDR3: TGTGCCAGCAGCCCCAGATCTCGACAGGTCAATGAGCAGTTCTTC. It translates to CASSPRSRQVNEQFF. This sequence joins TRBV5-4 and TRBJ2-1, with D perhaps TRBD1 (6 bases). In germline, CDR1 is SGHNT, CDR2 YYREEE (reference sequence). The CDR3 runs to 15 residues. Trimming removed 4 bases at V and 6 bases at J, with 17 bases between. The complete variable domain, with remaining parts taken from reference TRBV5-4 and TRBJ2-1, reads ETGVTQSPTHLIKTRGQQVTLRCSSQSGHNTVSWYQQALGQGPQFIFQYYREEENGRGNFPPRFSGLQFPNYSSELNVNALELDDSALYLCASSPRSRQVNEQFFGPGTRLTVL.

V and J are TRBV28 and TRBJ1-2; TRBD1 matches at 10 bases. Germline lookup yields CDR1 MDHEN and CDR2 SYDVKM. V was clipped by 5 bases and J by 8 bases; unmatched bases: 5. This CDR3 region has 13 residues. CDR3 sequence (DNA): TGTGCCAGCAGTGGGGACAGGGGCAAAGGCTACACCTTC. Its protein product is CASSGDRGKGYTF.

DNA of the CDR3: TGTGCCAGCAGCCTTCAAGTTGGGGGCCCCCGAGGCACAGATACGCAGTATTTT. It encodes CASSLQVGGPRGTDTQYF. The gene calls are TRBV5-8 and TRBJ2-3; TRBD1 might be the D (6 bases). The germline gives CDR1 SGHTS, CDR2 YDEGEE. The CDR3 runs 18 residues. V gave up 4 bases and J gave up 1 base, with 22 bases separating them.

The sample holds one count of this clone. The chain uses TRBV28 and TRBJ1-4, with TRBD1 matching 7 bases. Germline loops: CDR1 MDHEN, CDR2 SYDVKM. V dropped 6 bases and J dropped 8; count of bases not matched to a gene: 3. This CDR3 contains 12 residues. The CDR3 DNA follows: TGTGCCAGCAGAACACAGGGGGAAAAACTGTTTTTT. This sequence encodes CASRTQGEKLFF.

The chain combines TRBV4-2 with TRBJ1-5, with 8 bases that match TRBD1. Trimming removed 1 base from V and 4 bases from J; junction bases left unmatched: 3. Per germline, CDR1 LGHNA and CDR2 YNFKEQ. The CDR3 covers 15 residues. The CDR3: CASSQGRQGNQPQHF. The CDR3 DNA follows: TGTGCCAGCAGCCAAGGGCGACAGGGGAATCAGCCCCAGCATTTT.

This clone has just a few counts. CDR3 sequence: CASSLPLWNTEAFF. The CDR3, as DNA: TGTGCCAGCAGCCTCCCCCTATGGAACACTGAAGCTTTCTTT. This chain links TRBV28 with TRBJ1-1, with D hard to call. Per the germline V gene, CDR1 is MDHEN and CDR2 is SYDVKM. The V gene lost 6 bases and the J gene lost 1 base, with 12 bases spanning the gap. There are 14 residues in the CDR3.

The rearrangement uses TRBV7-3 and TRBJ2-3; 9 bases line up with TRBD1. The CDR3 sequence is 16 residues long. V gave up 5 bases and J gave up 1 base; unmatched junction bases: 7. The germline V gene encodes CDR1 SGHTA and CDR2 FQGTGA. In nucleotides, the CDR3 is TGTGCCAGCAGCACAGGGACAGGGCGACGCACAGATACGCAGTATTTT. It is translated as CASSTGTGRRTDTQYF. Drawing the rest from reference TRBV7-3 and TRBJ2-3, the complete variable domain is GAGVSQTPSNKVTEKGKYVELRCDPISGHTALYWYRQSLGQGPEFLIYFQGTGAADDSGLPNDRFFAVRPEGSVSTLKIQRTERGDSAVYLCASSTGTGRRTDTQYFGPGTRLTVL.

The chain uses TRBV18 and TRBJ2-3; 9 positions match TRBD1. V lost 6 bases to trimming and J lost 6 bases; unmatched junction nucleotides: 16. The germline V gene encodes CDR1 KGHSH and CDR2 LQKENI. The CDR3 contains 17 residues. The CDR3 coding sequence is TGTGCCAGCTCCCAATCATCCGGGACAGGGCTGCGGGATACGCAGTATTTT. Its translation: CASSQSSGTGLRDTQYF.

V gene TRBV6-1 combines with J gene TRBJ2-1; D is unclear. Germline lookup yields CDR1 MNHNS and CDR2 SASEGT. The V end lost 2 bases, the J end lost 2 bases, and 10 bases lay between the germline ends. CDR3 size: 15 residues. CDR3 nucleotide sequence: TGTGCCAGCAGTGAACCCCAGGTGGCCTACAATGAGCAGTTCTTC. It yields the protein CASSEPQVAYNEQFF.

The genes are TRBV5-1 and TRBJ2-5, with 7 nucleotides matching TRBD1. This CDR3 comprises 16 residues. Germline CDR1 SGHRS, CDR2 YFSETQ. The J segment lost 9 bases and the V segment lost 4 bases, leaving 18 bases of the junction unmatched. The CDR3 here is CASSPQGGLGPQAQYF. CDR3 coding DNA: TGCGCCAGCAGCCCACAAGGGGGCCTTGGACCCCAGGCCCAGTACTTC.

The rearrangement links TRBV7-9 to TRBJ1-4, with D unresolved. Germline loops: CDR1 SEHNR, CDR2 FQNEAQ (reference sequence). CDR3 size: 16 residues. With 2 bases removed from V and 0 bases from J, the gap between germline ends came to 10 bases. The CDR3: CASSLTFTTTNEKLFF. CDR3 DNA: TGTGCCAGCAGCTTAACCTTTACTACAACTAATGAAAAACTGTTTTTT.